This TCR beta chain was obtained from a study of identical twins (dated by TCRdb to 2016 to 2018). Turning to the overall study: TCR alpha and beta repertoires from monozygotic twins, unrelated adults of various ages and cord blood were deep-sequenced to test whether fetal clonotypes persist. To rule out contamination, the twin experiments were replicated at different times with different library preparation protocols. Overall study outcomes, separate from this receptor: Excess twin sharing in beta out-of-frame sequences was weaker because fewer shared sequences lowered the signal-to-noise ratio. Because the same donors could not be followed over many years, the conclusions depended on cross-sectional statistical analysis. Abundant cord blood beta clonotypes carried fewer insertions; young adult naive repertoires showed a weaker similar trend, while memory repertoires showed none. Invariant T cells such as MAIT and iNKT could partly confound zero-insertion analyses, although diverse VJ usage argued against such confounding for most clonotypes. Compared with coincidental sharing between unrelated individuals, out-of-frame TCR alpha sequences shared between twins had an excess of sequences with low generation probability. Recombination models systematically underestimated out-of-frame TCR alpha sharing in monozygotic twins but agreed with sharing between unrelated individuals.

Library generation was performed with 5' RACE. The sequencing machine was an Illumina HiSeq 2000. A universal primer binding site was added through template switching, and the final cDNA carried a unique molecular identifier so that TCR cDNA molecules could be counted accurately. Specific primers in the conserved constant-segment region were used to synthesize first-strand cDNA for TCR alpha and beta chains. To control for contamination, each cDNA library was double barcoded with a SMART-Mk sample barcode plus Illumina barcodes. TruSeq adapter sequences along with Illumina sample barcodes were introduced in two successive PCR steps. Sequencing of the TCR alpha and beta cDNA libraries was done on the Illumina HiSeq platform using custom primers. On the authors' methods: MiGEC processed the raw reads to extract unique molecular identifiers, while MiXCR was used to determine the CDR3 positions. Recombination models were inferred per individual with the repgenHMM and IGoR tools using an EM algorithm. Shared clonotypes were analyzed with the tcR package in R, and sharing was normalized by the product of cloneset sizes. Out-of-frame nonproductive sequences were analyzed to study raw recombination free of thymic and clonal selection effects. Through fastp at Q25 and MiXCR, TCRdb rebuilt clones from the public reads, retaining in-frame beta chains. Merged by CDR3 protein, the rows form single entries marked with the most common genes and DNA. TCRdb, rather than the study authors, made the V and J calls. This sample gives about 530,000 distinct CDR3 sequences in total; approximately 20% of them show up just once. About 0.48% of the sample is held by the ten biggest clonotypes.

To note about this clonotype: Its antigen target is currently unknown. The input lacks base qualities; no much larger clone sits a single base away.

Relative to germline, V is missing 0 bases and J is missing 5 bases, with 3 bases of the junction outside any gene match. As encoded in the germline V gene, CDR1 is SGHRS while CDR2 is YFSETQ. The CDR3 covers 16 residues, taking in both the cysteine and the phenylalanine. Only the CDR3 part of the read is kept: 48 bases, read in frame from the first base. All donors were healthy Caucasians. Three pairs of female monozygotic twins, all aged about 18 to 30 years, made up the twin cohort. Positive isolation kits from Invitrogen were used to isolate the CD4+ and CD8+ T cell populations. This sample was also put to use in a study of yellow fever vaccine responses in identical twins. The other study reports the following: The authors reported that the T cell response to vaccination in identical twins appeared partly convergent and partly personalized. Focusing on identical twins, the study followed the T cell clones that responded to the vaccine, and did so with precision.

This clonotype was obtained from a woman under 30 in good health. Rearrangement joined TRBV5-1 to TRBJ2-5, with 14 middle bases fitting TRBD2. The sample comprised CD4+ T cells sorted from blood. The CDR3 region: CASSLGGLAGVETQYF. The nucleotide sequence reads as follows: TGCGCCAGCAGCTTGGGGGGACTAGCGGGAGTTGAGACCCAGTACTTC.